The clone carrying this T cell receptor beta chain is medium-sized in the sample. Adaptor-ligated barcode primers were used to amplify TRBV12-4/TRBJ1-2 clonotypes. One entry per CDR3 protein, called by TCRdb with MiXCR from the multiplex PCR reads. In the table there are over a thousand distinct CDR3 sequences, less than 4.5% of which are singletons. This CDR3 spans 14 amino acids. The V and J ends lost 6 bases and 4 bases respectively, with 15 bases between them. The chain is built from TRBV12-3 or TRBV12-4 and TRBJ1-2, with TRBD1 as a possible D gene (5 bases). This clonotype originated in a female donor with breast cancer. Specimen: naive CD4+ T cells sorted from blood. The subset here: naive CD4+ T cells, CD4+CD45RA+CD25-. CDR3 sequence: CASSRASGSYGYTF. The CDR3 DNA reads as TGTGCCAGCAGCAGGGCCTCTGGCAGCTATGGCTACACCTTC.